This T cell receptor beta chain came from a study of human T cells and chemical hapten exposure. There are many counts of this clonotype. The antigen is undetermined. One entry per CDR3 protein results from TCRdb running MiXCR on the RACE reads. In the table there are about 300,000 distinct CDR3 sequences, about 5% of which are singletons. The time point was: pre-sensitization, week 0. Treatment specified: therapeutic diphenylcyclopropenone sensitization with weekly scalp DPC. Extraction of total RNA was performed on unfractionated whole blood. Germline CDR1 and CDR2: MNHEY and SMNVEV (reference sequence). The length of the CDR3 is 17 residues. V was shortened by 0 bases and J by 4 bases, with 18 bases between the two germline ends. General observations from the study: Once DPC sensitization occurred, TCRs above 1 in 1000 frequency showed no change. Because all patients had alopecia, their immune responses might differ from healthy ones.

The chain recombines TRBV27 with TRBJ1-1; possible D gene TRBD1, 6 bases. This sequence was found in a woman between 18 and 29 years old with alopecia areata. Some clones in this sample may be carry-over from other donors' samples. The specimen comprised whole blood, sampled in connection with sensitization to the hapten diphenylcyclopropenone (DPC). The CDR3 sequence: CASSLSVDRLGSTEAFF. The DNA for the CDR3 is TGTGCCAGCAGTTTATCGGTCGACAGGTTGGGGAGCACTGAAGCTTTCTTT.